This record covers a single TCR beta chain. Its specificity is not known. This sample was taken from a study of T cell responses to AZD1222 COVID-19 vaccine. Whole-study findings and limits: Samples come after the peak T cell response, not at day 14.

The table came from immunoSEQ multiplex PCR; TCRdb's copy has only in-frame clones and leaves some out. This repertoire shows about 110,000 clones, 90% found once; its top ten account for roughly 8%. Trimming shortened V by 0 bases and J by 0 bases, and 11 bases separated the two germline ends. Germline CDR1 SGHKS, CDR2 YYEKEE (reference sequence). The CDR3 runs 16 residues. The TCR originated in an adult who received the AZD1222 COVID-19 vaccine. The V call is TRBV5-5, the J call TRBJ2-3; TRBD2 is a possible D gene (6 bases). Source: peripheral blood, taken 28 days after the second AZD1222 dose. The CDR3 region has the DNA TGTGCCAGCAGCTTGGGCTGGCGGGGTAGCACAGATACGCAGTATTTT. Its translation is CASSLGWRGSTDTQYF.